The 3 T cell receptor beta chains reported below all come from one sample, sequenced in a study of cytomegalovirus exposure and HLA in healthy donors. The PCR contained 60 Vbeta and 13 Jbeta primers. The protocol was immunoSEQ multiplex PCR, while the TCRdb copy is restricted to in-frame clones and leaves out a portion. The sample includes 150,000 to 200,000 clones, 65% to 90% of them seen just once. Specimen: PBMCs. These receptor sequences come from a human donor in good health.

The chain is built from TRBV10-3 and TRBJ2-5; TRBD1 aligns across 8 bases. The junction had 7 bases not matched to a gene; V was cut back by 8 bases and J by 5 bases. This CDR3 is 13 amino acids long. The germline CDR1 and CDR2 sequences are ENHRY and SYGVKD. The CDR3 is CAIAQTGDETQYF. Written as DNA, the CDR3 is TGTGCCATCGCGCAGACAGGGGACGAGACCCAGTACTTC.

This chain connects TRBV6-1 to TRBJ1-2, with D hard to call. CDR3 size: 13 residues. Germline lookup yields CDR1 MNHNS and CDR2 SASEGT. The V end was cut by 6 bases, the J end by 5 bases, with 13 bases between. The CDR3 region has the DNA TGTGCCAGCAGGAGGAGAGTAGGATATGGCTACACCTTC. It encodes CASRRRVGYGYTF.

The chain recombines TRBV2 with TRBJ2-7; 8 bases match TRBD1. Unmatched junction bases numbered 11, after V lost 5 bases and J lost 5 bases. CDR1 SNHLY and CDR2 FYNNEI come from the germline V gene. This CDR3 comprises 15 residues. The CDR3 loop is CASSTGQGVIHEQYF. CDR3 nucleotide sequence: TGTGCCAGCAGTACCGGACAGGGCGTCATCCACGAGCAGTACTTC.